The next 28 T cell receptor beta chains were all read from a single sample in a study of blood T cell repertoires in COVID-19. The method was immunoSEQ multiplex PCR; TCRdb's version includes in-frame clones alone and lacks a portion of them. Here the sample spans approximately 220,000 clones, 75% to 90% being singletons. Source material: PBMCs or T cells enriched from blood (not recorded which). These receptors came from a woman between 18 and 29 years old in a cohort exposed to, infected with or recovered from COVID-19 (not recorded which).

The chain carries TRBV5-4 and TRBJ2-1; 15 bases align to TRBD2. The CDR3 loop spans 16 amino acids. The ends lost 4 bases at V and 8 bases at J; junction bases unmatched: 7. Germline V gives CDR1 SGHNT, CDR2 YYREEE (reference sequence). CDR3 sequence reads: CASSDGTSGRLDEQFF. As DNA, the CDR3 is TGTGCCAGCAGCGACGGGACTAGCGGGAGGTTAGATGAGCAGTTCTTC.

The chain joins TRBV18 to TRBJ1-4; D is unclear. V was clipped by 4 bases and J by 0 bases, with 12 bases between them. In germline, CDR1 is KGHSH, CDR2 LQKENI. The CDR3 consists of 16 residues. For the CDR3, the DNA is TGTGCCAGCTCACTGCTACCGACTGCAACTAATGAAAAACTGTTTTTT. This sequence encodes CASSLLPTATNEKLFF.

The chain joins TRBV11-3 to TRBJ2-1; TRBD2 matches at 8 bases. J was trimmed by 4 bases and V by 0 bases; bases with no gene match: 8. The CDR3 is made up of 17 amino acids. Germline assignment: CDR1 SGHNT and CDR2 YENEEA. This CDR3 reads CASSLDPSSGLYNEQFF. The DNA of the CDR3 is TGTGCCAGCAGCTTAGACCCTTCTAGCGGGCTTTACAATGAGCAGTTCTTC. Variable domain in full (rest from reference TRBV11-3 and TRBJ2-1): EAGVVQSPRYKIIEKKQPVAFWCNPISGHNTLYWYLQNLGQGPELLIRYENEEAVDDSQLPKDRFSAERLKGVDSTLKIQPAELGDSAVYLCASSLDPSSGLYNEQFFGPGTRLTVL.

The rearrangement uses TRBV7-8 and TRBJ2-7, with TRBD1 matching over 7 bases. CDR1 and CDR2 from the germline V gene are SGHVS and FQNEAQ. With 4 bases clipped from V and 3 bases from J, the junction kept 9 bases outside the gene matches. The CDR3 has 15 amino acids. This CDR3 reads CASSSETTGYYEQYF. CDR3 DNA sequence: TGTGCCAGCAGCTCCGAGACGACAGGGTACTACGAGCAGTACTTC.

The rearrangement links TRBV28 to TRBJ1-5; a possible D gene is TRBD1 (5 bases). Trimming removed 7 bases from V and 0 bases from J, with 13 bases in between. The CDR3 sequence is 15 residues long. Germline V gives CDR1 MDHEN, CDR2 SYDVKM. CDR3 coding DNA: TGTGCCAGCACTGTGGGGGGGGATAGCAATCAGCCCCAGCATTTT. As protein: CASTVGGDSNQPQHF.

The V and J genes are TRBV12-3 or TRBV12-4 and TRBJ1-2, with 8 bases lining up with TRBD1. The ends lost 5 bases at V and 8 bases at J; junction bases unmatched: 7. The CDR3 has 13 residues. The CDR3 DNA reads as TGTGCCAGCAGTACGGGACAGGTGGGGGGCTACACCTTC. It is translated as CASSTGQVGGYTF.

J is TRBJ1-4 and V is TRBV5-1; D gene unclear. This CDR3 contains 16 residues. Germline CDR1 SGHRS, CDR2 YFSETQ. With 0 bases removed from V and 0 bases from J, the gap between germline ends came to 9 bases. The CDR3 sequence: CASSLVGGATNEKLFF. The CDR3 nucleotides are TGCGCCAGCAGCTTGGTTGGCGGAGCAACTAATGAAAAACTGTTTTTT.

The CDR3 DNA is TGTGCCAGCTCACCGCGCTTGGAGGGCACTGAAGCTTTCTTT. Encoded protein: CASSPRLEGTEAFF. V gene TRBV18 combines with J gene TRBJ1-1; unclear D gene. The germline V gene has CDR1 KGHSH and CDR2 LQKENI. The CDR3 extends over 14 amino acids. Trimming left V 3 bases short and J 4 bases short, with 12 bases between.

The chain employs TRBV10-3 and TRBJ2-3; weak D call: TRBD1 (6 bases). Trimming removed 3 bases at V and 3 bases at J, with 16 bases between. The V gene's germline CDR1 is ENHRY and CDR2 SYGVKD. CDR3 length: 16 residues. CDR3 protein: CAISDPRQDGTDTQYF. The CDR3 region has the DNA TGTGCCATCAGTGATCCCCGACAGGACGGGACAGATACGCAGTATTTT.

A single count supports this clone. This chain links TRBV12-5 with TRBJ2-1; TRBD1 matches at 10 bases. Germline V gene lookup returns CDR1 LGHNT and CDR2 FRNRAP. The CDR3 covers 15 residues. J lost 4 bases, V lost 1 base, and 1 base had no gene match. The CDR3, as DNA: TGTGCTAGTGGTTTGGAGGGACAGGGGTACAATGAGCAGTTCTTC. Its translation: CASGLEGQGYNEQFF.

The chain employs TRBV29-1 and TRBJ2-7; TRBD1 matches 11 bases. Germline V gene data show CDR1 as SQVTM and CDR2 as ANQGSEA. The CDR3 runs to 11 residues. V was pared by 6 bases and J by 6 bases, with 1 base of the junction left unmatched. The CDR3: CSVGTGGEQYF. The CDR3 region has the DNA TGCAGCGTCGGGACAGGGGGCGAGCAGTACTTC.

This chain links TRBV29-1 with TRBJ1-2; tentative D call: TRBD1 (5 bases). This CDR3 region has 13 residues. Germline-derived CDR1 and CDR2 are SQVTM and ANQGSEA. V lost 4 bases and J 4 bases, leaving 13 bases between the germline ends. The CDR3 DNA follows: TGCAGCGTTGGTTACGGAGGGGTCTATGGCTACACCTTC. Encoded protein: CSVGYGGVYGYTF.

The chain links TRBV5-1 to TRBJ1-1; D is undetermined. V shed 6 bases and J shed 0 bases, with 9 bases lying between them. Germline V gives CDR1 SGHRS, CDR2 YFSETQ. This CDR3 contains 13 residues. CDR3 sequence (DNA): TGCGCCAGCAATCCAGGCCTGAACACTGAAGCTTTCTTT. This translates into CASNPGLNTEAFF.

The chain is built from TRBV6-5 and TRBJ2-3, with 9 bases matching TRBD1. Losses at the gene ends were 7 bases for V and 6 bases for J; bases not matched to a gene: 11. Germline CDR1 is MNHEY and CDR2 is SVGAGI. The CDR3 runs 15 residues. The CDR3 DNA follows: TGTGCCAGCACCCCAACGACAGGGGGAAGGGATACGCAGTATTTT. Its protein product is CASTPTTGGRDTQYF.

CDR3 sequence reads: CASSPSGTVYEQYF. CDR3 nucleotides: TGCGCCAGCAGCCCTTCCGGGACAGTCTACGAGCAGTACTTC. V gene TRBV5-1 combines with J gene TRBJ2-7, with 7 bases aligning to TRBD1. The CDR3 totals 14 residues. V trimming: 4 bases; J trimming: 3 bases; junction bases outside the gene matches: 7. From germline, CDR1 is SGHRS and CDR2 YFSETQ.

The chain combines TRBV9 with TRBJ1-6, with TRBD1 as a possible D gene (5 bases). Germline CDR1 and CDR2: SGDLS and YYNGEE. Trimming pared 3 bases from V and 0 bases from J, leaving 10 bases between. The CDR3 is 16 amino acids. Written as DNA, the CDR3 is TGTGCCAGCAGCGCGCAAGACAGCTCCTATAATTCACCCCTCCACTTT. It yields the protein CASSAQDSSYNSPLHF. The full variable domain, rest sourced from reference TRBV9 and TRBJ1-6, is DSGVTQTPKHLITATGQRVTLRCSPRSGDLSVYWYQQSLDQGLQFLIQYYNGEERAKGNILERFSAQQFPDLHSELNLSSLELGDSALYFCASSAQDSSYNSPLHFGNGTRLTVT.

The chain uses TRBV3-1 (or the pseudogene TRBV3-2) and TRBJ2-7; a possible D gene is TRBD2 (6 bases). Per germline, CDR1 LGHDT and CDR2 YNNKEL (reference sequence). Trimming pared 5 bases from V and 8 bases from J, leaving 19 bases between. CDR3 length equals 14 residues. The CDR3 coding sequence is TGTGCCAGCAGCTCGACTAGGAGCGCCAAGAAGCAGTACTTC. Protein sequence: CASSSTRSAKKQYF.

The chain recombines TRBV15 with TRBJ2-7; TRBD1 matches 10 bases. Germline V gene lookup returns CDR1 LNHNV and CDR2 YYDKDF (reference sequence). The CDR3 has 16 residues. Germline trimming cut 1 base from V and 7 bases from J; bases unmatched to any gene: 10. The CDR3 bases are TGTGCCACCAGCAGAGGTGGAGGGACAGGGGCGTGGGAGCAGTACTTC. Translation gives CATSRGGGTGAWEQYF.

The J gene is TRBJ2-3, the V gene TRBV5-4; 7 bases map to TRBD2. After removal of 2 bases from V and 5 bases from J, the junction contained 11 bases not matched to a gene. Germline-derived CDR1 and CDR2 are SGHNT and YYREEE (reference sequence). CDR3 length: 16 amino acids. CDR3 sequence reads: CASSLGRAGFGDTQYF. DNA of the CDR3: TGTGCCAGCAGCTTAGGACGAGCGGGATTTGGAGATACGCAGTATTTT.

This chain connects TRBV4-2 to TRBJ2-4; TRBD2 aligns across 10 bases. CDR1 and CDR2 (germline): LGHNA, YNFKEQ. Trimming removed 0 bases from V and 8 bases from J; junction bases left unmatched: 13. This CDR3 spans 18 amino acids. The CDR3 region is CASSQDSVGLAGDDIQYF. In DNA, the CDR3 is TGTGCCAGCAGCCAAGATTCCGTCGGGCTAGCGGGAGATGACATTCAGTACTTC.

V is TRBV2 and J is TRBJ2-3; D remains ambiguous. Germline V CDR1 and CDR2: SNHLY, FYNNEI. The ends were cut back, 2 bases at V and 0 bases at J, with 6 bases in the middle. This CDR3 has 14 residues. In DNA, the CDR3 is TGTGCCAGCAGTGAATGGGCTAGCACAGATACGCAGTATTTT. Protein product: CASSEWASTDTQYF.

The chain has TRBV28 and TRBJ1-5; TRBD1 might be the D (6 bases). CDR1 MDHEN and CDR2 SYDVKM come from the germline V gene. V was cut by 3 bases and J by 0 bases, with 15 bases left in between. The CDR3 runs to 17 residues. CDR3 in DNA: TGTGCCAGCAGTTTGGGGCCAGGGGCCTATAGCAATCAGCCCCAGCATTTT. As protein: CASSLGPGAYSNQPQHF.

The chain is built from TRBV15 and TRBJ1-5, with D hard to call. Germline V lookup: CDR1 LNHNV, CDR2 YYDKDF (reference sequence). Deletions cut 1 base from V and 6 bases from J, with 10 bases between. This CDR3 region has 14 residues. The CDR3 is CATSRAMEGQPQHF. CDR3 DNA: TGTGCCACCAGCAGAGCTATGGAGGGTCAGCCCCAGCATTTT. Full variable domain (rest looked up from reference TRBV15 and TRBJ1-5): DAMVIQNPRYQVTQFGKPVTLSCSQTLNHNVMYWYQQKSSQAPKLLFHYYDKDFNNEADTPDNFQSRRPNTSFCFLDIRSPGLGDTAMYLCATSRAMEGQPQHFGDGTRLSIL.

The V gene is TRBV24-1, the J gene TRBJ2-2; 7 nucleotides align to TRBD1. V gave up 4 bases and J gave up 6 bases; unmatched junction bases: 7. CDR1 KGHDR and CDR2 SFDVKD come from the germline V gene. This CDR3 spans 15 amino acids. Here the CDR3 DNA reads TGTGCCACCAGTGACAACGCCGGACAGGCCGGGGAGCTGTTTTTT. Translating it yields CATSDNAGQAGELFF.

The gene calls are TRBV7-9 and TRBJ2-7; 10 bases agree with TRBD1. Germline V CDR1 and CDR2: SEHNR, FQNEAQ (reference sequence). This CDR3 comprises 14 residues. With V trimmed by 5 bases and J by 3 bases, 4 bases remained unmatched. The DNA of the CDR3 is TGTGCCAGCAGCCGGACAGGGGGGAACTACGAGCAGTACTTC. Translated: CASSRTGGNYEQYF.

V and J are TRBV7-9 and TRBJ2-1, with TRBD2 as a possible D gene (5 bases). CDR1 is SEHNR and CDR2 is FQNEAQ in the germline V gene (reference sequence). The CDR3 contains 16 residues. V was trimmed by 5 bases and J by 6 bases, leaving 20 bases between them. CDR3 in DNA: TGTGCCAGCAGCCCTACATGGAAGGAGGCGGTCAATGAGCAGTTCTTC. Protein: CASSPTWKEAVNEQFF.

DNA of the CDR3: TGTGCTAGTGGTTCACGACTAGCGGATTCGGGAGATACGCAGTATTTT. It translates to CASGSRLADSGDTQYF. V usage is TRBV12-5 and J usage is TRBJ2-3; 9 nucleotides match TRBD2. V dropped 4 bases and J dropped 5; count of bases not matched to a gene: 10. Germline V gene data show CDR1 as LGHNT and CDR2 as FRNRAP. The CDR3 loop spans 16 amino acids.

This chain uses TRBV7-2 with TRBJ2-7, with a weak D call TRBD2 (7 bases). The V gene lost 5 bases and the J gene lost 2 bases, with 16 bases spanning the gap. The CDR3 has 15 residues. The germline V gene has CDR1 SGHTA and CDR2 FQGNSA. The CDR3 DNA sequence: TGTGCCAGCAGCCAGGCGCGGGGGACACCCTACGAGCAGTACTTC. As protein: CASSQARGTPYEQYF.